Listed below are T cell receptor beta chains from one sample, sequenced in a study of blood T cell repertoires in COVID-19. Sequencing was performed with immunoSEQ multiplex PCR; in TCRdb, only in-frame clones are kept and a portion is missing. Here the sample spans fewer than 250,000 clones, about 84% being singletons. The sequenced sample was PBMCs or T cells enriched from blood (not recorded which). The receptor set was obtained from a man aged 55 to 70 who had recovered from COVID-19. Each CDR3 is given with its conserved first and last residue.

J | V | CDR3
TRBJ2-1 | TRBV19 | CASSIGGDRGWNEQFF
TRBJ2-7 | TRBV28 | CASSSFGTKLYEQYF
TRBJ2-5 | TRBV3-1/TRBV3-2 | CASSQVGEQGETQYF
TRBJ2-5 | TRBV5-1 | CASSLGLAVQETQYF
TRBJ1-1 | TRBV7-6 | CASSLASRGGTEAFF
TRBJ1-2 | TRBV9 | CASSDVQGVYGYTF
TRBJ1-1 | TRBV11-2 | CASSFLWGDYAFF
TRBJ2-3 | TRBV3-1/TRBV3-2 | CASSPTLPYTDTQYF
TRBJ2-1 | TRBV5-6 | CASNRGLQESSYNEQFF
TRBJ1-1 | TRBV5-6 | CASSFVERITEAFF
TRBJ1-1 | TRBV7-9 | CASSVRGNTEAFF
TRBJ1-5 | TRBV24-1 | CATRDRDRQPQHF
TRBJ2-1 | TRBV15 | CATSRDLAGRSYNEQFF
TRBJ1-2 | TRBV10-3 | CAISEVHATYGYTF
TRBJ1-2 | TRBV7-2 | CASSLASEILYGYTF
TRBJ1-4 | TRBV30 | CAWSVGYVRGRPEKLFF
TRBJ2-1 | TRBV3-1/TRBV3-2 | CASSQVGGGSSYNEQFF
TRBJ2-2 | TRBV6-2/TRBV6-3 | CASSYTIYRGNTGELFF
TRBJ2-3 | TRBV6-2/TRBV6-3 | CASSYADTDTQYF
TRBJ2-1 | TRBV14 | CASSPGWSSEQFF
TRBJ2-7 | TRBV2 | CASLSPDLAYEQYF
TRBJ2-5 | TRBV7-8 | CASSLAIGGRETQYF
TRBJ1-2 | TRBV12-3/TRBV12-4 | CASSRGKGYTF
TRBJ2-6 | TRBV5-1 | CASSLASGAGANVLTF
TRBJ1-5 | TRBV7-7 | CASRRRGTGPCQPQHF
TRBJ1-1 | TRBV25-1 | CASRQGANTEAFF
TRBJ1-6 | TRBV5-5 | CASSSGTGDSPLHF
TRBJ2-7 | TRBV12-5 | CASGTDRNYEQYF
TRBJ2-5 | TRBV5-1 | CASIPRPGQGGETQYF